This T cell receptor (beta chain) was recovered during a study of cytomegalovirus exposure and HLA in healthy donors. Germline CDR1 MNHNS, CDR2 SASEGT. The CDR3 consists of 16 residues. V shed 3 bases and J 4 bases; nucleotides not matched to a gene: 9. PCR was performed using 60 Vbeta and 13 Jbeta primers. Clones were sequenced by immunoSEQ multiplex PCR, and TCRdb holds only the in-frame ones, with some missing. This table has 150,000 or so clones, 60% to 80% appearing once. The V gene is TRBV6-1, the J gene TRBJ2-7; 10 positions match TRBD2. The receptor was derived from a man under 40 in good health and CMV-seropositive. Sequencing was carried out using PBMCs. CDR3 sequence (DNA): TGTGCCAGCAGTGACCCCGCGGAGCGGGAGGGGTACGAGCAGTACTTC. As protein: CASSDPAEREGYEQYF.